Detailed here is one T cell receptor beta chain. Its antigen is unknown. Peripheral blood was collected from the related graft donor on the marrow donation day. Cells defined as naive were viable CD3+CD4+ or CD3+CD8+ and CCR7+CD45RA+CD45RO-CD95-CD27+CD28+. The record originates from a study of T cells after posttransplantation cyclophosphamide. Clones were read by immunoSEQ multiplex PCR, and TCRdb kept only the in-frame ones, dropping some. The sample includes about 11,000 clones, roughly 95% of them seen just once. Study-wide findings and caveats: Later post-transplant blood repertoires were often dominated by donor CD8+ memory clones. Skin or GI-infiltrating T cells shared few TRB sequences with blood.

Germline CDR1 SGHVS, CDR2 FNYEAQ. This CDR3 spans 15 amino acids. V dropped 5 bases and J dropped 2; count of bases not matched to a gene: 6. The gene calls are TRBV7-6 and TRBJ2-7, with 10 positions matching TRBD2. Sequencing was carried out using naive CD8+ T cells sorted from PBMCs. The source is a young man in good health and a related stem cell transplant donor. CDR3 nucleotides: TGTGCCAGCAGCGCGGGACTAGCGCGTCCCTACGAGCAGTACTTC. It is translated as CASSAGLARPYEQYF.